This paragraph covers one TCR beta chain sequence. Its antigen remains unknown. This sample is drawn from a study of blood T cells in healthy people across ages. Study-level points and caveats: The unknown donor CMV status may have confounded expanded clonotype changes.

V lost 3 bases, J lost 7 bases, and 25 bases lay in between. CDR3 size: 17 residues. Through a sample-barcoded 5' primer and a J-beta primer mix, a second PCR was run for roughly 6 to 12 cycles. TCRdb fed the 5' RACE reads into MiXCR, producing one record per CDR3 protein. The sample holds about 940,000 distinct CDR3 sequences, roughly 48% seen once. The sample comprised blood. This receptor was obtained from a man under 40 in good health. V is TRBV23-1 and J is TRBJ2-7, with TRBD1 as a possible D gene (6 bases). TRBV23-1 qualifies as an ORF whose function is uncertain. CDR3 sequence (DNA): TGCGCCAGCAGTCAGCCGACAGGTGGCCCTCGCTCGGGGGAGCAGTACTTC. As protein: CASSQPTGGPRSGEQYF.